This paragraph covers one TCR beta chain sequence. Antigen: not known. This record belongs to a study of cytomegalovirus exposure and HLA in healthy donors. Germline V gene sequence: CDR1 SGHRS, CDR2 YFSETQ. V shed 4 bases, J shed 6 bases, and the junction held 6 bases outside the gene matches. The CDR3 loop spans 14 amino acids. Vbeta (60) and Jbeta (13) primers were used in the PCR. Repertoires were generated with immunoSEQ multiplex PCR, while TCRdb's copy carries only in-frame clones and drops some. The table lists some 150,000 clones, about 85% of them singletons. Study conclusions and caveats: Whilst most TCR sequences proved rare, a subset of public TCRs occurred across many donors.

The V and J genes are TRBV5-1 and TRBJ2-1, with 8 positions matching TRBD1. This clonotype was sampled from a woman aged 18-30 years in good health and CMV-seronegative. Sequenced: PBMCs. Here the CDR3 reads CASSLDRALNEQFF. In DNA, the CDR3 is TGCGCCAGCAGCCTGGACAGGGCGCTCAATGAGCAGTTCTTC.